This is a list of T cell receptor beta chains from one sample in a study of T cells expressing NK-cell markers. After re-calling the 5' RACE reads, TCRdb lists one entry per CDR3 protein, DNA absent. There are 500,000 to 700,000 distinct CDR3 sequences in the sample, with approximately 4% held by the top ten. Sequencing input: blood T cells: a sorted CD56 or NKG2C T cell subset, CD4+ or CD8+ T cells, or bulk PBMC T cells (not recorded which). The receptors here all came from a man between 18 and 35 years old in good health. The CDR3 runs from the conserved cysteine through the conserved F or W. Each record gives: J gene, V gene, CDR3 protein.

j_call: TRBJ2-5
v_call: TRBV15
cdr3_aa: CATSRDRLARLAGGPEETQYF

j_call: TRBJ2-1
v_call: TRBV7-3
cdr3_aa: CASRTLAGAYNEQFF

j_call: TRBJ1-2
v_call: TRBV9
cdr3_aa: CASSRDTTYGYTF

j_call: TRBJ1-1
v_call: TRBV7-8
cdr3_aa: CASSLIRDHSTEAFF

j_call: TRBJ1-5
v_call: TRBV18
cdr3_aa: CASSPDRLSNQPQHF

j_call: TRBJ2-1
v_call: TRBV6-5
cdr3_aa: CASSDTRMREFF

j_call: TRBJ1-4
v_call: TRBV9
cdr3_aa: CASSATGTGNEKLFF

j_call: TRBJ1-1
v_call: TRBV27
cdr3_aa: CASSTYPRVEAFF

j_call: TRBJ2-7
v_call: TRBV5-5
cdr3_aa: CASSLNPGHYEQYF

j_call: TRBJ2-6
v_call: TRBV14
cdr3_aa: CASSQARSSGANVLTF

j_call: TRBJ2-2
v_call: TRBV12-3/TRBV12-4
cdr3_aa: CASRADGGANTGELFF

j_call: TRBJ2-1
v_call: TRBV9
cdr3_aa: CASSAAMDHTYGPSEQFF

j_call: TRBJ2-3
v_call: TRBV20-1
cdr3_aa: CSARGGRASTDTQYF

j_call: TRBJ2-6
v_call: TRBV6-2/TRBV6-3
cdr3_aa: CASSNRDTHRYTGANVLTF

j_call: TRBJ1-1
v_call: TRBV14
cdr3_aa: CASSQDHIPGNTEAFF

j_call: TRBJ2-5
v_call: TRBV7-6
cdr3_aa: CASSLAGTWETQYF

j_call: TRBJ2-5
v_call: TRBV12-3/TRBV12-4
cdr3_aa: CASSLVLQTQYF

j_call: TRBJ2-5
v_call: TRBV9
cdr3_aa: CASSFSGSMGETQYF

j_call: TRBJ2-5
v_call: TRBV11-2
cdr3_aa: CASSRVGLETQYF

j_call: TRBJ1-2
v_call: TRBV12-3/TRBV12-4
cdr3_aa: CASSSSFEKKAYTF

j_call: TRBJ2-3
v_call: TRBV7-6
cdr3_aa: CASSFRLGGSTDTQYF

j_call: TRBJ1-3
v_call: TRBV4-3
cdr3_aa: CASSQDLAGGSGNTIYF

j_call: TRBJ2-2
v_call: TRBV5-1
cdr3_aa: CASRFTTGTVSKNTGELFF

j_call: TRBJ2-1
v_call: TRBV20-1
cdr3_aa: CSAERDTHYNEQFF

j_call: TRBJ2-1
v_call: TRBV29-1
cdr3_aa: CSVVFGTGRSNEQFF

j_call: TRBJ2-7
v_call: TRBV28
cdr3_aa: CASRVSLDPYEQYF

j_call: TRBJ1-2
v_call: TRBV19
cdr3_aa: CATSHLLQGAYGYTF

j_call: TRBJ2-1
v_call: TRBV19
cdr3_aa: CASSIDGTSGYNEQFF

j_call: TRBJ2-1
v_call: TRBV2
cdr3_aa: CASDRVNNEQFF

j_call: TRBJ1-2
v_call: TRBV7-2
cdr3_aa: CASSSDPSGYTF

j_call: TRBJ2-7
v_call: TRBV10-3
cdr3_aa: CAIRGQGADEQYF

j_call: TRBJ2-3
v_call: TRBV6-5
cdr3_aa: CASSYSRRDTQYF

j_call: TRBJ2-3
v_call: TRBV2
cdr3_aa: CASRASGRTVTQYF

j_call: TRBJ2-5
v_call: TRBV5-4
cdr3_aa: CASSLVPLKGTAPGKTQYF

j_call: TRBJ2-1
v_call: TRBV6-5
cdr3_aa: CASSFSGTVHYNEQFF

j_call: TRBJ1-1
v_call: TRBV12-3/TRBV12-4
cdr3_aa: CASSFSNRGSTEAFF

j_call: TRBJ2-5
v_call: TRBV28
cdr3_aa: CASRRDREETQYF

j_call: TRBJ1-4
v_call: TRBV5-1
cdr3_aa: CASSSGTPLTNEKLFF

j_call: TRBJ2-1
v_call: TRBV7-9
cdr3_aa: CASRFRDRSYNEQFF

j_call: TRBJ2-4
v_call: TRBV12-3/TRBV12-4
cdr3_aa: CASSRTQTGYYSKNIQYF

j_call: TRBJ2-7
v_call: TRBV29-1
cdr3_aa: CSVEDLAGAPGYEQYF

j_call: TRBJ1-1
v_call: TRBV27
cdr3_aa: CASSLSLPGNTEAFF

j_call: TRBJ2-3
v_call: TRBV30
cdr3_aa: CASGQGETDTQYF

j_call: TRBJ2-5
v_call: TRBV6-5
cdr3_aa: CASSSREAQTQYF

j_call: TRBJ1-1
v_call: TRBV12-3/TRBV12-4
cdr3_aa: CASSDRDRGRAFF

j_call: TRBJ2-7
v_call: TRBV7-6
cdr3_aa: CASSLYPPGGTDLMTEQYF

j_call: TRBJ2-7
v_call: TRBV7-8
cdr3_aa: CASSFGGASSYEQYF

j_call: TRBJ2-5
v_call: TRBV20-1
cdr3_aa: CSAQGPTGVETQYF

j_call: TRBJ2-4
v_call: TRBV16
cdr3_aa: CASSQLSRQGPKNIQYF

j_call: TRBJ1-1
v_call: TRBV20-1
cdr3_aa: CSAEAGTGVLEAFF

j_call: TRBJ2-4
v_call: TRBV20-1
cdr3_aa: CSARDTGTGENIQYF

j_call: TRBJ2-1
v_call: TRBV4-1
cdr3_aa: CASSQAPLRREDGDEQFF